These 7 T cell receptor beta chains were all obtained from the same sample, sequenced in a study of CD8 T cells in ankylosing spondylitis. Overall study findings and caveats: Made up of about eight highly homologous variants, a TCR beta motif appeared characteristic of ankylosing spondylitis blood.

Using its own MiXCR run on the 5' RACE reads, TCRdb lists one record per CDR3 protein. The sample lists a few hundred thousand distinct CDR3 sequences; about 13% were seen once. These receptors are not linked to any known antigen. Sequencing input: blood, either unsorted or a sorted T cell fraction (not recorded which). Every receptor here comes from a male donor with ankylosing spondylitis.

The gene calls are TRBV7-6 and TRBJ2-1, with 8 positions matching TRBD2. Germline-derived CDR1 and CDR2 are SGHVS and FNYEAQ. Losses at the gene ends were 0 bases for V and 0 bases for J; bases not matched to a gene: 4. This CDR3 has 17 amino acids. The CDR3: CASSLAGGDHSYNEQFF. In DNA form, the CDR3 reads TGTGCCAGCAGCTTAGCCGGGGGGGACCACTCCTACAATGAGCAGTTCTTC.

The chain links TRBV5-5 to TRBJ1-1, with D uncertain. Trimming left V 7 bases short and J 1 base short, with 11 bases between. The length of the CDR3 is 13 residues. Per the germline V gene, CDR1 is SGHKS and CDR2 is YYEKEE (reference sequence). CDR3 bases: TGTGCCAGCGGATTCAGCAGGAACACTGAAGCTTTCTTT. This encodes CASGFSRNTEAFF.

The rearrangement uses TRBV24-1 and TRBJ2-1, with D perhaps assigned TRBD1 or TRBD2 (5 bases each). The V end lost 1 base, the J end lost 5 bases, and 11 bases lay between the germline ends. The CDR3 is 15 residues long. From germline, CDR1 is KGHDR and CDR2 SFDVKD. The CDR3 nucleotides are TGTGCCACCAGTGATTTAGCGGCGGACAACAATGAGCAGTTCTTC. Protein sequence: CATSDLAADNNEQFF.

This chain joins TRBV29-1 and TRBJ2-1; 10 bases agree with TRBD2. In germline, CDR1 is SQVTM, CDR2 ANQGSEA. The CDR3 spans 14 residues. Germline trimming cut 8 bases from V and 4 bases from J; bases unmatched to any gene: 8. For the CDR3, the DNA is TGCAGCTCGAGGGCAGCGGGAGGGTACAATGAGCAGTTCTTC. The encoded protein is CSSRAAGGYNEQFF.

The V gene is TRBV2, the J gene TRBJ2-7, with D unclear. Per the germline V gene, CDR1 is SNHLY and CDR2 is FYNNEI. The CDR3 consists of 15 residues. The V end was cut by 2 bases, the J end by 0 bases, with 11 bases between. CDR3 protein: CASSESALSSYEQYV. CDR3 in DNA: TGTGCCAGCAGTGAATCCGCGTTAAGCTCCTACGAGCAGTACGTC.

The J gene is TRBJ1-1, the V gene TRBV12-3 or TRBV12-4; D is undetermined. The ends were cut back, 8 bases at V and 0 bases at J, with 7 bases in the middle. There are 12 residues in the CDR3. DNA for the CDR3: TGTGCCAGCGCCAAATTGAACACTGAAGCTTTCTTT. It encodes CASAKLNTEAFF.

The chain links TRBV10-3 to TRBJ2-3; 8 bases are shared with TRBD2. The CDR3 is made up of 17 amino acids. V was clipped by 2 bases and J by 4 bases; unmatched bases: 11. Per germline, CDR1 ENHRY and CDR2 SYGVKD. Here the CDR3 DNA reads TGTGCCATCAGTGAGACCCCAGGTAGCGGGACCCCAGATACGCAGTATTTT. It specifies CAISETPGSGTPDTQYF.